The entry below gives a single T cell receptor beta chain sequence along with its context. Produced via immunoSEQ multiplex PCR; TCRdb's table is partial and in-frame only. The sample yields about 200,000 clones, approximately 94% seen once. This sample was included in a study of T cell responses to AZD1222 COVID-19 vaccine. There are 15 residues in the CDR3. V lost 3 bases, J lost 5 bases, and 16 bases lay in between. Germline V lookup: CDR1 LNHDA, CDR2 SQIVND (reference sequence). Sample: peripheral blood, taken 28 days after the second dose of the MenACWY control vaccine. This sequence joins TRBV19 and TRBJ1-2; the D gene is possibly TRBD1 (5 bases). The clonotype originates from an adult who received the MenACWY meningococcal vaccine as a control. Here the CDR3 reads CASSIGRDLIYGYTF. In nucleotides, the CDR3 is TGTGCCAGTAGTATCGGGAGGGACTTAATATATGGCTACACCTTC.